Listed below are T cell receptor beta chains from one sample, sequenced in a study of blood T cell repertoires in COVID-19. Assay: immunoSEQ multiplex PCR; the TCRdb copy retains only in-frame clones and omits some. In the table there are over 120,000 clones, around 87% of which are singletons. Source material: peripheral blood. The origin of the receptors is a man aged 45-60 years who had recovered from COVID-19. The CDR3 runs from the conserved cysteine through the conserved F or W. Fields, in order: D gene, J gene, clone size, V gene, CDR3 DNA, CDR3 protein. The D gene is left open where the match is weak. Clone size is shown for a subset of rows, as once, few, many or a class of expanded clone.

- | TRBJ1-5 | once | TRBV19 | TGTGCCAGTAGTATTAGGACAGTGAATAGCAATCAGCCCCAGCATTTT | CASSIRTVNSNQPQHF
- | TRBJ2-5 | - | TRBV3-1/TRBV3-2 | TGTGCCAGCAGGATAGGACCGACAAGCGGAGAGACCCAGTACTTC | CASRIGPTSGETQYF
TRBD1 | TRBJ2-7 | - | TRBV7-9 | TGTGCCAGCAGCATTTCCGGGACAGGGTTTTCCTACGAGCAGTACTTC | CASSISGTGFSYEQYF
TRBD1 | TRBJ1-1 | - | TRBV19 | TGTGCCAGTAGCCCACAGGGGGTGTACACTGAAGCTTTCTTT | CASSPQGVYTEAFF
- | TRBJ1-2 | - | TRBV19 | TGTGCCAGTAGTCTCTACCCATTAAGGAGGGACTATGGCTACACCTTC | CASSLYPLRRDYGYTF
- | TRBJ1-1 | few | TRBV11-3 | TGTGCCAGCAGCTTAGGCTTGGGAGGGAACACTGAAGCTTTCTTT | CASSLGLGGNTEAFF
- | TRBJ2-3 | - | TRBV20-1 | TGCAGTGCTACTTACACAGATACGCAGTATTTT | CSATYTDTQYF
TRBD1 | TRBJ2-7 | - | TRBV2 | TGTGCCAGCAGTTTAGACAGGGGGGTCCACTACGAGCAGTACTTC | CASSLDRGVHYEQYF
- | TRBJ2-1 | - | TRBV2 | TGTGCCAGCAGTCAGGACACCTACAATGAGCAGTTCTTC | CASSQDTYNEQFF
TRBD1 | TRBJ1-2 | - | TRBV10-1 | TGCGCCAGCAGTGAGTTCGCGACAGGGTCTCCCTATGGCTACACCTTC | CASSEFATGSPYGYTF
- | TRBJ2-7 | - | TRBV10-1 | TGCGCCAGCAGTAAACTGCAGGGCTACGAGCAGTACTTC | CASSKLQGYEQYF